This passage covers 31 T cell receptor beta chains from one sample sequenced in a study of shared clonotypes between healthy human individuals (dated by TCRdb to 2019 to 2021). The receptor library was made with the immunoSEQ multiplex PCR assay. This is the immuneACCESS table as TCRdb keeps it, with only in-frame sequences that have V and J called. A part of the clones is gone; compared with another copy, unresolved V genes explain less than half, and the rest is unexplained. The sample profile shows some 2,500,000 clones; roughly 92% of them were found once. The top ten hold approximately 0.39% of the sample. Input material: naive CD4+ T cells from PBMCs. In the paper's terms, the cell subset or site label means: CD45RA+ positively selected. The receptors shown here come from a young man in good health. Some clones in this sample may be carry-over from other donors' samples.

This chain links TRBV4-2 with TRBJ2-7, with 11 bases fitting TRBD2. Germline loops: CDR1 LGHNA, CDR2 YNFKEQ. There are 19 residues in the CDR3. After removal of 3 bases from V and 3 bases from J, the junction contained 16 bases not matched to a gene. In DNA, the CDR3 is TGTGCCAGCAGCCACCAAGCGGGACTAGCGGTCCTGGGGAGCTACGAGCAGTACTTC. Its translation: CASSHQAGLAVLGSYEQYF.

The sample holds one count of this clone. The chain employs TRBV10-2 and TRBJ1-1, with D possibly matching TRBD1 (6 bases). Germline CDR1 WSHSY, CDR2 SAAADI. The CDR3 is 13 amino acids. Trimming stripped 2 bases from V and 4 bases from J, with 8 bases between. The CDR3 region has the DNA TGCGCCAGCAGTGAGCAGGGGCCCACTGAAGCTTTCTTT. Protein: CASSEQGPTEAFF.

The count of this clone is one. The chain uses TRBV10-3 and TRBJ2-1; 12 bases fit TRBD2. The germline V gene has CDR1 ENHRY and CDR2 SYGVKD. V trimming: 2 bases; J trimming: 8 bases; junction bases outside the gene matches: 4. The CDR3 has 15 amino acids. CDR3 DNA sequence: TGTGCCATCAGTGAGATGACTAGCGGGAGCTATGAGCAGTTCTTC. Its translation: CAISEMTSGSYEQFF.

This clone was detected only once. Other DNA variants within this sample encode the same CDR3. The chain uses TRBV15 and TRBJ2-1; D is unclear. With 4 bases removed from V and 6 bases from J, the gap between germline ends came to 4 bases. Germline CDR1 and CDR2: LNHNV and YYDKDF (reference sequence). The CDR3 is 11 residues long. The chain's CDR3 is CATSTRNEQFF. The CDR3, as DNA: TGTGCCACCAGCACCCGCAATGAGCAGTTCTTC.

On this clone itself: The same CDR3 arises from other DNA sequences in this sample as well. CDR3 region: CASSLTSGQETQYF. DNA for the CDR3: TGTGCCAGCAGCCTCACTAGCGGACAAGAGACCCAGTACTTC. This sequence joins TRBV7-3 and TRBJ2-5, with 8 positions matching TRBD2. With 5 bases clipped from V and 2 bases from J, the junction kept 4 bases outside the gene matches. Germline CDR1 is SGHTA and CDR2 is FQGTGA. The CDR3 contains 14 residues.

This clone was picked up one time. Germline and junction disagree at one end, which may indicate a read error. V is TRBV6-6 and J is TRBJ2-7; 7 bases line up with TRBD2. Germline CDR1 is MNHNY and CDR2 is SVGAGI (reference sequence). This CDR3 has 16 residues. CDR3 DNA: TGTGCCAGCAGTAACTCGATGTGGCGGGAGATCCACGAGCAGTACTTC. Amino acid sequence: CASSNSMWREIHEQYF.

V usage is TRBV6-5 and J usage is TRBJ1-5; 8 bases align to TRBD1. This CDR3 is 15 amino acids long. The V gene end was trimmed by 5 bases and the J gene end by 9 bases; junction bases not matched to a gene: 12. Looked up from germline, CDR1 is MNHEY and CDR2 is SVGAGI. The CDR3 sequence is CASSRQGQGVSPQHF. In nucleotides, the CDR3 is TGTGCCAGCAGTCGACAGGGGCAGGGAGTGTCGCCCCAGCATTTT.

This clone was seen more than once but under ten times. The chain employs TRBV19 and TRBJ1-1; no reliable D call. V was shortened by 7 bases and J by 3 bases, with 12 bases between the two germline ends. CDR3 size: 13 residues. The V gene's germline CDR1 is LNHDA and CDR2 SQIVND (reference sequence). The CDR3 sequence is CASKYRSDTEAFF. Here the CDR3 DNA reads TGTGCCAGTAAGTATCGTTCGGACACTGAAGCTTTCTTT.

The J gene is TRBJ1-2, the V gene TRBV11-2; no clear D gene. The CDR3 is made up of 13 amino acids. Germline CDR1 reads SGHAT; CDR2 reads FQNNGV. V was clipped by 2 bases and J by 4 bases, with 8 bases between them. CDR3 in amino acids: CASSLISGYGYTF. The CDR3 region has the DNA TGTGCCAGCAGCTTAATATCGGGCTATGGCTACACCTTC.

Turning to this clone: The sample carries other DNA sequences with the same CDR3. CDR3 in DNA: TGTGCCAGCAGTTACTCCCTCAACACTGAAGCTTTCTTT. This sequence encodes CASSYSLNTEAFF. The chain uses TRBV6-6 and TRBJ1-1; D is unclear. This CDR3 comprises 13 residues. V gave up 0 bases and J gave up 2 bases, with 4 bases separating them. Germline V gene sequence: CDR1 MNHNY, CDR2 SVGAGI (reference sequence).

The chain recombines TRBV19 with TRBJ1-1, with TRBD1 matching 11 bases. Germline trimming cut 9 bases from V and 4 bases from J; bases unmatched to any gene: 13. Germline CDR1 and CDR2: LNHDA and SQIVND (reference sequence). The CDR3 has 16 residues. The CDR3 loop reads CASAGTGGTLGTEAFF. In DNA, the CDR3 is TGTGCCAGCGCCGGGACAGGGGGAACTCTGGGCACTGAAGCTTTCTTT.

The V call is TRBV7-2, the J call TRBJ2-7; 12 bases are shared with TRBD2. This CDR3 is 15 amino acids long. The J segment lost 2 bases and the V segment lost 5 bases, leaving 4 bases of the junction unmatched. The germline CDR1 and CDR2 sequences are SGHTA and FQGNSA. DNA for the CDR3: TGTGCCAGCAGCGTCCTAGCGGGAGGGCCCTACGAGCAGTACTTC. This translates into CASSVLAGGPYEQYF.

V is TRBV6-1 and J is TRBJ1-5, with D possibly matching TRBD1 (5 bases). Germline CDR1 and CDR2: MNHNS and SASEGT. The CDR3 runs 15 residues. The germline V and J ends were trimmed by 3 bases and 3 bases, with 12 bases remaining between them. The DNA of the CDR3 is TGTGCCAGCAGTGATGGGGGATTGAACAATCAGCCCCAGCATTTT. Its translation: CASSDGGLNNQPQHF.

V and J are TRBV27 and TRBJ1-2, with D tentatively TRBD1 (5 bases). The CDR3 consists of 17 residues. Germline values: CDR1 MNHEY, CDR2 SMNVEV (reference sequence). V was trimmed by 1 base and J by 2 bases, leaving 17 bases between them. The CDR3 is CASSLLSVAGTNYGYTF. CDR3 in DNA: TGTGCCAGCAGTTTATTATCCGTGGCAGGGACGAACTATGGCTACACCTTC.

The chain recombines TRBV5-1 with TRBJ2-5, with no clear D. The CDR3 is 14 amino acids. The V gene lost 7 bases and the J gene lost 1 base, with 14 bases spanning the gap. From germline, CDR1 is SGHRS and CDR2 YFSETQ. CDR3 sequence reads: CASRDLAAQETQYF. In DNA form, the CDR3 reads TGCGCCAGCCGCGACTTGGCAGCCCAAGAGACCCAGTACTTC. Full variable domain (missing parts from reference TRBV5-1 and TRBJ2-5): KAGVTQTPRYLIKTRGQQVTLSCSPISGHRSVSWYQQTPGQGLQFLFEYFSETQRNKGNFPGRFSGRQFSNSRSEMNVSTLELGDSALYLCASRDLAAQETQYFGPGTRLLVL.

This chain joins TRBV2 and TRBJ2-3, with D possibly matching TRBD1 (6 bases). The V gene's germline CDR1 is SNHLY and CDR2 FYNNEI. The CDR3 consists of 13 residues. V lost 3 bases to trimming and J lost 3 bases, with 7 bases between them. As DNA, the CDR3 is TGTGCCAGCAGTGACGACAGGACAGATACGCAGTATTTT. This translates into CASSDDRTDTQYF.

This chain connects TRBV7-2 to TRBJ1-5; D is unclear. Trimming took off 3 bases at V and 2 bases at J, with 8 bases between the two ends. CDR3 size: 14 residues. Germline CDR1 and CDR2: SGHTA and FQGNSA. The CDR3 region has the DNA TGTGCCAGCAGCTTCACCCGGGGCAATCAGCCCCAGCATTTT. Translating it yields CASSFTRGNQPQHF. The entire variable domain, with the rest obtained from reference TRBV7-2 and TRBJ1-5, is as follows: GAGVSQSPSNKVTEKGKDVELRCDPISGHTALYWYRQSLGQGLEFLIYFQGNSAPDKSGLPSDRFSAERTGGSVSTLTIQRTQQEDSAVYLCASSFTRGNQPQHFGDGTRLSIL.

The CDR3 spells CAWRMQGSSPLHF. The CDR3 DNA reads TGTGCCTGGAGGATGCAGGGTAGTTCACCCCTCCACTTT. This sequence joins TRBV30 and TRBJ1-6; D perhaps matches TRBD1 (5 bases). The V gene's germline CDR1 is GTSNPN and CDR2 SVGIG (reference sequence). V lost 3 bases and J lost 9, with 12 bases in between. This CDR3 has 13 residues.

V usage is TRBV4-1 and J usage is TRBJ2-5, with D perhaps matching TRBD2 (5 bases). The V gene's germline CDR1 is MGHRA and CDR2 YSYEKL. Trimming cost V 1 base and J 0 bases, with 15 bases left between them. The CDR3 consists of 17 residues. CDR3 sequence (DNA): TGCGCCAGCAGCCAAGGGGCTTCCGGGGTGTACCAAGAGACCCAGTACTTC. Translation gives CASSQGASGVYQETQYF.

The V call is TRBV5-4, the J call TRBJ2-7; 10 bases agree with TRBD2. CDR1 is SGHNT and CDR2 is YYREEE in the germline V gene (reference sequence). CDR3 length equals 15 residues. Germline trimming cut 4 bases from V and 2 bases from J; bases unmatched to any gene: 6. The CDR3 here is CASSPGLASPYEQYF. CDR3 coding DNA: TGTGCCAGCAGCCCGGGACTAGCGTCCCCCTACGAGCAGTACTTC.

V and J are TRBV11-2 and TRBJ2-4, with D maybe TRBD1 (6 bases). CDR3 length equals 14 residues. Deletions cut 5 bases from V and 7 bases from J, with 15 bases between. Germline-derived CDR1 and CDR2 are SGHAT and FQNNGV. CDR3 loop: CASSEGTIANIQYF. DNA of the CDR3: TGTGCCAGCAGCGAAGGGACAATAGCGAACATTCAGTACTTC.

This chain uses TRBV12-5 with TRBJ2-2; tentatively, D is TRBD2 (5 bases). Germline V gene sequence: CDR1 LGHNT, CDR2 FRNRAP. The CDR3 runs 22 residues. Trimming shortened V by 8 bases and J by 3 bases, and 37 bases separated the two germline ends. The CDR3 coding sequence is TGTGCTAGTTCCACGAGGTTTTCAGGAGTGTTTGGCGGGTCCGGGTACACCGGGGAGCTGTTTTTT. Translating gives CASSTRFSGVFGGSGYTGELFF.

Points on this clone: The sample contains more than one DNA sequence encoding this CDR3. V gene TRBV9 combines with J gene TRBJ2-2; TRBD1 is a possible D gene (6 bases). Germline V gene data show CDR1 as SGDLS and CDR2 as YYNGEE. The CDR3 length is 14 residues. Between the trimmed V and J ends, which lost 0 bases and 7 bases, there was a span of 10 bases. CDR3 bases: TGTGCCAGCAGCGTAGTGGGGGCAGGCGGGGAGCTGTTTTTT. This translates into CASSVVGAGGELFF.

This chain uses TRBV28 with TRBJ1-1; no firm D call. V lost 6 bases and J lost 3, with 14 bases in between. The germline V gene encodes CDR1 MDHEN and CDR2 SYDVKM. The CDR3 length is 14 residues. The CDR3 nucleotides are TGTGCCAGCAGCTTGGTGCGGCTGGACACTGAAGCTTTCTTT. It translates to CASSLVRLDTEAFF.

The rearrangement joins TRBV6-5 to TRBJ2-7; TRBD2 is a possible D gene (7 bases). Germline assignment: CDR1 MNHEY and CDR2 SVGAGI. This CDR3 contains 14 residues. Trimming took 1 base from V and 7 from J, leaving 14 bases between them. The CDR3 loop reads CASSYLSGGREQYF. CDR3 nucleotide sequence: TGTGCCAGCAGTTACTTGTCGGGGGGCCGGGAGCAGTACTTC.

This clone was counted a single time. The chain uses TRBV7-8 and TRBJ1-4, with D hard to call. Trimming stripped 5 bases from V and 8 bases from J, with 15 bases between. Germline CDR1 is SGHVS and CDR2 is FQNEAQ. CDR3 length: 14 amino acids. The CDR3 DNA reads as TGTGCCAGCAGCCCGATTTTGGGTGGGGAAAAACTGTTTTTT. Protein: CASSPILGGEKLFF.

In its sample, this clone was seen once. The V gene is TRBV7-9, the J gene TRBJ2-2, with a weak D call TRBD1 (6 bases). V lost 1 base, J lost 1 base, and 10 bases lay in between. Germline lookup yields CDR1 SEHNR and CDR2 FQNEAQ (reference sequence). The CDR3 length is 16 residues. CDR3 coding DNA: TGTGCCAGCAGCTTAGACAGGACAGTGAACACCGGGGAGCTGTTTTTT. It yields the protein CASSLDRTVNTGELFF.

The CDR3 protein is CASSYFGQIENTEAFF. CDR3 nucleotide sequence: TGTGCCAGCAGTTACTTTGGACAGATAGAGAACACTGAAGCTTTCTTT. The chain couples TRBV6-6 to TRBJ1-1, with TRBD1 as a possible D gene (6 bases). Looked up from germline, CDR1 is MNHNY and CDR2 is SVGAGI (reference sequence). V shed 1 base and J shed 1 base, with 13 bases lying between them. The CDR3 is 16 amino acids.

J is TRBJ1-1 and V is TRBV25-1, with D possibly matching TRBD1 (5 bases). The CDR3 is 14 residues long. V lost 0 bases and J lost 5, with 10 bases in between. Germline V gene data show CDR1 as MGHDK and CDR2 as SYGVNS. CDR3 in DNA: TGTGCCAGCAGTGAATATCTGGGGGGGACTGAAGCTTTCTTT. It specifies CASSEYLGGTEAFF.

The CDR3 loop reads CASSPGQGQGAFF. In nucleotides, the CDR3 is TGTGCCAGCTCACCAGGACAGGGGCAGGGAGCTTTCTTT. The genes are TRBV18 and TRBJ1-1; TRBD1 agrees at 9 bases. The CDR3 sequence is 13 residues long. Germline trimming cut 2 bases from V and 10 bases from J; bases unmatched to any gene: 5. Germline CDR1 reads KGHSH; CDR2 reads LQKENI.

The chain employs TRBV5-1 and TRBJ2-3, with 9 bases aligning to TRBD1. The V segment lost 3 bases and the J segment 2 bases; nucleotides outside the gene matches: 4. The length of the CDR3 is 15 residues. Germline-derived CDR1 and CDR2 are SGHRS and YFSETQ. CDR3 in amino acids: CASSSGQGTTDTQYF. Written as DNA, the CDR3 is TGCGCCAGCAGCTCGGGACAGGGAACCACAGATACGCAGTATTTT.